This TCR beta chain originates from a study of blood T cell repertoires in COVID-19. Whole-study context: The United States, Italy and Spain provided the acute and convalescent COVID-19 samples. T cells, B-cell-depleted T cells, or PBMCs supplied cDNA or gDNA.

Enrollment of patients from Seattle took place during active infection, with longitudinal follow-up. This CDR3 spans 16 amino acids. With 6 bases clipped from V and 4 bases from J, the junction kept 9 bases outside the gene matches. Germline lookup yields CDR1 SNHLY and CDR2 FYNNEI. Clones were read by immunoSEQ multiplex PCR, and TCRdb kept only the in-frame ones, dropping some. The sample holds 300,000 to 350,000 clones, over 80% seen once. The sequence came from a woman between 45 and 60 years old with COVID-19, enrolled during active disease. This chain joins TRBV2 and TRBJ1-4; 9 bases map to TRBD1. Sequencing was performed on peripheral blood. As DNA, the CDR3 is TGTGCCAGCAGAGCCGGGACAGGGCGGGGTAATGAAAAACTGTTTTTT. The encoded protein is CASRAGTGRGNEKLFF.